Included here is one T cell receptor beta chain sequence, with context. CDR1 is DFQATT and CDR2 is SNEGSKA in the germline V gene (reference sequence). Trimming removed 0 bases from V and 2 bases from J; junction bases left unmatched: 8. There are 17 residues in the CDR3. This entry belongs to a study of T-cell reconstitution after alpha-beta-depleted transplantation in children. Unique molecular identifiers were incorporated during preparation of the TCRbeta library. TCRdb re-derived calls from the PCR reads in MiXCR, one entry per CDR3 protein. The sample has about 540,000 distinct CDR3 sequences; around 19% are singletons.

This TCR was recovered from a human donor who donated a stem cell graft to a child with acute lymphoblastic leukemia. The chain is built from TRBV20-1 and TRBJ2-2; 8 bases fit TRBD2. Specimen: PBMCs from the stem cell graft donor, collected from the stem cell graft. The CDR3 DNA follows: TGCAGTGCTAGAGATGACGCCGCGGGGGGAAACACCGGGGAGCTGTTTTTT. Translated, it gives CSARDDAAGGNTGELFF.